The source of this T cell receptor beta chain is a study of shared T cell receptors in the human thymus (dated by TCRdb to about 2021). About the study as a whole: The study investigated the way shared, self-reactive T-cell receptor alpha chains are produced in the human thymus.

To prepare the library, the immunoSEQ multiplex PCR assay was applied. The table was pulled from immuneACCESS by TCRdb, which kept in-frame rearrangements only. Such tables lose some clones; where checked, under half of the loss comes from unresolved V genes, and the rest has no known cause. This sample gives 720,000 or so clones in total; approximately 83% of them show up just once. The top ten constitute under 0.012% of the sample. Taken from the germline V gene, the CDR1 and CDR2 loops are MDHEN and SYDVKM. The CDR3 measures 17 amino acids from cysteine to phenylalanine. This entry keeps only the CDR3 DNA: 51 bases, framed from base 1. V lost 4 bases and J lost 4 bases; the stretch between them is 22 bases long. As concerns this clone: The antigen this receptor binds is unknown. Base qualities are not provided; no much larger clone lies one nucleotide away.

These sequences were also reported in another study, on human thymus T cells. The second investigation adds: Immunologically healthy infants undergoing open corrective cardiac surgery for congenital heart defects in Finland were used as donors. Thymus tissue was collected as surgical resects that were removed during corrective cardiac surgery. Usage of V and J gene segments appeared to be biased in both the thymic and the peripheral blood repertoires. The related research reported highly overlapping thymic TCR repertoires among unrelated individuals. The study characterized TCR alpha and beta repertoires from eight infant thymus samples and four related peripheral blood samples. Donor ages ranging from about 7 to 250 days were recorded, and more than five male and a couple of female infants were included in the cohort. After being mechanically released from the tissue, thymocytes were kept at -70 degrees C in pellets of roughly 9.5-31 million cells. A QIAsymphony instrument was used to extract genomic DNA from frozen cell pellets. The immunoSEQ multiplex PCR assay was used to amplify the TCRB and TCRAD loci from a standardized quantity of quality-controlled genomic DNA. The amplicons covered the V(D)J region and were long enough to include the CDR3 and to identify the V and J genes. The amplicons were sequenced on an Illumina platform via the commercial immunoSEQ service. Primer bias and sequencing errors were corrected as previously described, and TCRAD and TCRB definitions were based on the IMGT database. immunoSEQ Analyzer 3.0 and VDJTools were used for repertoire analysis, which covered basic statistics, V/J segment usage, diversity estimates, rarefaction and pairwise overlap. Diversity was estimated using the Chao1, ChaoE, Efron-Thisted, Shannon and inverse Simpson indices, and was also estimated on datasets down-sampled to the size of the smallest sample. Repertoire overlap was assessed by strict matching of CDR3 nucleotide sequence, V gene and J gene, and clustering was done by Jaccard-based multidimensional scaling. On average, thymus samples gave around 880,000 unique TCRB clonotypes, whereas blood samples gave about 84,000.

The origin of this receptor is a girl less than two years old with a congenital heart defect. Donor details come from another sample of the same person, matched by shared clones. Sequencing was performed on thymocytes. Recombination linked TRBV28 to TRBJ1-2; TRBD1 could be the D gene, as 6 bases match. The DNA sequence is as follows: TGTGCCAGCAGTTGGTTAAATTGGCGACAGGCCATCTATGGCTACACCTTC. Translated, it reads CASSWLNWRQAIYGYTF.